This T cell receptor (beta chain) derives from a study of blood T cell repertoires in COVID-19. Overall study context: PBMCs, B-cell-depleted T cells, or T cells were the source of the cDNA or gDNA that made up the material.

Methods used by the authors: From reference gene primer amplification, estimates of nucleated cell counts were derived. Method: immunoSEQ multiplex PCR; TCRdb's copy keeps in-frame clones and lacks some. The V and J calls and the clone size are those of that table, but D and trimming were determined from the DNA. In the table there are about 67,000 clones, around 86% of which are singletons. The CDR3 runs 15 residues. The germline V and J ends were trimmed by 0 bases and 3 bases, with 11 bases remaining between them. The germline CDR1 and CDR2 sequences are MNHEY and SVGAGI. This clone was observed a single time.

This TCR came from a man aged 50-59 years with active COVID-19. Material for sequencing was peripheral blood. V and J are TRBV6-5 and TRBJ1-1; possibly TRBD1 for D (6 bases). The chain's CDR3 is CASSYSYRADTEAFF. The CDR3 DNA follows: TGTGCCAGCAGTTACTCGTACAGGGCTGACACTGAAGCTTTCTTT.